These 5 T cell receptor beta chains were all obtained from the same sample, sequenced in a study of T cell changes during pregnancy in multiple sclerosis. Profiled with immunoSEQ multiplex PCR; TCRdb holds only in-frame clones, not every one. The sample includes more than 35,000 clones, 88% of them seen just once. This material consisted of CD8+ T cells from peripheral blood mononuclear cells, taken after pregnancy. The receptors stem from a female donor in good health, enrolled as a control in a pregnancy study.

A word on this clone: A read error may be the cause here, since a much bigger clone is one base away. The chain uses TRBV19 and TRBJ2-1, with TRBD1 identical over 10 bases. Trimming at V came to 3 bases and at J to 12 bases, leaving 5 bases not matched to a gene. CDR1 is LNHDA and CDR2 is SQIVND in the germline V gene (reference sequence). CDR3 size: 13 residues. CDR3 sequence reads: CASSITGDRGQFF. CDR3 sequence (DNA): TGTGCCAGTAGTATTACAGGGGACAGGGGGCAGTTCTTC. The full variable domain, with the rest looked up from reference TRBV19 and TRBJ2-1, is DGGITQSPKYLFRKEGQNVTLSCEQNLNHDAMYWYRQDPGQGLRLIYYSQIVNDFQKGDIAEGYSVSREKKESFPLTVTSAQKNPTAFYLCASSITGDRGQFFGPGTRLTVL.

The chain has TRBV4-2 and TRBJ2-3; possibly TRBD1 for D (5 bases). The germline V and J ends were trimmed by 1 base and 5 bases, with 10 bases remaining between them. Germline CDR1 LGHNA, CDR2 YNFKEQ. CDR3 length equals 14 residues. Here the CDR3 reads CASSQARDGDTQYF. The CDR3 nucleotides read TGTGCCAGCAGCCAAGCCAGGGATGGAGATACGCAGTATTTT.

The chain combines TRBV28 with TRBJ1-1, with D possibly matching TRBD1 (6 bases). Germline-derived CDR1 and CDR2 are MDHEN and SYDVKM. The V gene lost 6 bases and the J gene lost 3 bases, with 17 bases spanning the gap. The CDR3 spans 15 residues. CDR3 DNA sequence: TGTGCCAGCAGCCCTCATACAGGGTTCGACACTGAAGCTTTCTTT. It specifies CASSPHTGFDTEAFF. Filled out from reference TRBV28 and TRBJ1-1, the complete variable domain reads DVKVTQSSRYLVKRTGEKVFLECVQDMDHENMFWYRQDPGLGLRLIYFSYDVKMKEKGDIPEGYSVSREKKERFSLILESASTNQTSMYLCASSPHTGFDTEAFFGQGTRLTVV.

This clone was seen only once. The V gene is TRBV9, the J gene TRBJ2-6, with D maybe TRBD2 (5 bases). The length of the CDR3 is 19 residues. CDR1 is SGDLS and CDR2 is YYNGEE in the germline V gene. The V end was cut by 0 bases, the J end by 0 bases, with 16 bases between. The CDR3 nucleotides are TGTGCCAGCAGCGTAGAAATCGGACTTCTAGCCTCTGGGGCCAACGTCCTGACTTTC. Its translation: CASSVEIGLLASGANVLTF.

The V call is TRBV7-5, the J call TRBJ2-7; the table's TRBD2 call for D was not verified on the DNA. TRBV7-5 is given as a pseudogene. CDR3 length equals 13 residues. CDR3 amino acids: CASSLTNSGEQYF. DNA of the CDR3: TGTGCCAGCAGCTTAACAAACTCGGGCGAGCAGTACTTC.